This T cell receptor beta chain was sequenced for a study of cytomegalovirus exposure and HLA in healthy donors. For the study at large: The approximately 120 validation repertoires used the same platform as the 666 first-cohort repertoires, a later analysis reported.

The germline V gene has CDR1 SQVTM and CDR2 ANQGSEA. The V end was cut by 4 bases, the J end by 3 bases, with 10 bases between. This CDR3 is 13 amino acids long. Only in-frame clones appear in the TCRdb table, and some are missing; sequencing was by immunoSEQ multiplex PCR. The repertoire has approximately 200,000 clones, 65% to 90% of them found once; the top ten carry 13%. The sample consisted of PBMCs. The chain links TRBV29-1 to TRBJ1-5; D not certain. This clonotype was sampled from a woman aged 30 to 39 in good health and CMV-seropositive. This CDR3 reads CSVGHRYNQPQHF. The CDR3 bases are TGCAGCGTTGGGCACAGATACAATCAGCCCCAGCATTTT. The variable domain in full, completed from reference TRBV29-1 and TRBJ1-5, reads SAVISQKPSRDICQRGTSLTIQCQVDSQVTMMFWYRQQPGQSLTLIATANQGSEATYESGFVIDKFPISRPNLTFSTLTVSNMSPEDSSIYLCSVGHRYNQPQHFGDGTRLSIL.